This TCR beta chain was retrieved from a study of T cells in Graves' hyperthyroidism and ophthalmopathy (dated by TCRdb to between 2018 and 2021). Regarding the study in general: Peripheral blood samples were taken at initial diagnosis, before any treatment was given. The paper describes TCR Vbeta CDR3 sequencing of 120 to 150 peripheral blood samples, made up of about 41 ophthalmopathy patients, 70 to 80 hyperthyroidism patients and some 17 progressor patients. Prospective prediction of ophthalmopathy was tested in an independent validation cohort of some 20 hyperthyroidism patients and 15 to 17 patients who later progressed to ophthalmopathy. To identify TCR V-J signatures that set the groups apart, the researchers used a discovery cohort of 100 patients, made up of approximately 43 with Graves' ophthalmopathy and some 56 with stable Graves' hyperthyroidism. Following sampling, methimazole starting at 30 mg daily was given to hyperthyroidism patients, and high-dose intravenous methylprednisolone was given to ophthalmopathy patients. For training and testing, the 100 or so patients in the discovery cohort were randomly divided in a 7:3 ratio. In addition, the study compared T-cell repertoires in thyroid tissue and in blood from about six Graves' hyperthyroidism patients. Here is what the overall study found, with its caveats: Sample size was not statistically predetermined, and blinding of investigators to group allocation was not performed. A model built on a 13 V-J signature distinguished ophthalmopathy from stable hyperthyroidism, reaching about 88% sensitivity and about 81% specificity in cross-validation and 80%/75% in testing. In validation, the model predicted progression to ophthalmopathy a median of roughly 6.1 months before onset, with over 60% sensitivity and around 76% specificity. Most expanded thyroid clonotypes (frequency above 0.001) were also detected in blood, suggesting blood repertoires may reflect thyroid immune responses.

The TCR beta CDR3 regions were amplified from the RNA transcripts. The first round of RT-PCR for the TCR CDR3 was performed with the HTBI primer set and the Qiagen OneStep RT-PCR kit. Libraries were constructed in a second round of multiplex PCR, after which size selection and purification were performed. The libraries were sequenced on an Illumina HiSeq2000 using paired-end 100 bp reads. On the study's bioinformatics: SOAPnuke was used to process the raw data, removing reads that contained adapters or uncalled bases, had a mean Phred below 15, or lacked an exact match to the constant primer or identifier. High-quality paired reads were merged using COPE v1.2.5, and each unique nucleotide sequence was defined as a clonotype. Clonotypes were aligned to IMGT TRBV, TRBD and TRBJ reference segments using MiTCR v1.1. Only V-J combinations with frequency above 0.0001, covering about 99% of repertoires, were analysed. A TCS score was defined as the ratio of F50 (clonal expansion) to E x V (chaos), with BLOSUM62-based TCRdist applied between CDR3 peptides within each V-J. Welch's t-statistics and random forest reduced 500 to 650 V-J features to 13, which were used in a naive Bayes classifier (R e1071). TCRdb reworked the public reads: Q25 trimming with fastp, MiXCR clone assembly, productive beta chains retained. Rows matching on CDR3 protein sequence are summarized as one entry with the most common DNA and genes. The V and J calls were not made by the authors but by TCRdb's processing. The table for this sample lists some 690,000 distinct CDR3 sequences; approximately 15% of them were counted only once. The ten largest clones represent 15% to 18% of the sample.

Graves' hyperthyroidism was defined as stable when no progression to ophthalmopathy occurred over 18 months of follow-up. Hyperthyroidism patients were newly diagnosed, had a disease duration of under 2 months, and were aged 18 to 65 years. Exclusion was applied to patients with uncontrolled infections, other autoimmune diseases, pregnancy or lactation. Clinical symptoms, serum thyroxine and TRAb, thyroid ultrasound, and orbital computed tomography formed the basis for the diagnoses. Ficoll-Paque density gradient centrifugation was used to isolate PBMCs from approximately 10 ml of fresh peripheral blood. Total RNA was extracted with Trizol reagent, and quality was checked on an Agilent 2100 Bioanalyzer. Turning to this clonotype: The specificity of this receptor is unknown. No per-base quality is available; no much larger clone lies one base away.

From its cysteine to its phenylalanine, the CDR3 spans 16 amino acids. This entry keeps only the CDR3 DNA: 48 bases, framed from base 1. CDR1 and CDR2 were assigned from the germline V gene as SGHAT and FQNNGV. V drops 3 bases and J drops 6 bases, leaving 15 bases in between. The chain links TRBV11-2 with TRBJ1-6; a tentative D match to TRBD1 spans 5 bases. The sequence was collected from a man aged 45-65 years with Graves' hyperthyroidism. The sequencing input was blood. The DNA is TGTGCCAGCAGCTTCGTGGGGCTTGGGTTTAATTCACCCCTCCACTTT. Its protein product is CASSFVGLGFNSPLHF.